This T cell receptor beta chain stems from a study of T-cell memory formation after mild COVID-19. This clonotype was picked up a small number of times. V gave up 6 bases and J gave up 4 bases; unmatched junction bases: 9. CDR3 length: 16 residues. TCRdb re-derived calls from the 5' RACE reads in MiXCR, one entry per CDR3 protein. The sample consists of about half a million distinct CDR3 sequences, about 18% of them appearing once. The sequence came from an adult woman who had mild COVID-19 (a few samples of this study predate the infection). Cell type and time point are not known. Specimen: PBMCs or a T cell subset sorted from them (not recorded which). V usage is TRBV12-3 or TRBV12-4 and J usage is TRBJ2-2, with 9 bases aligning to TRBD2. In nucleotides, the CDR3 is TGTGCCAGCAGGTCTAGCGCGGGGGGGGCCACCGGGGAGCTGTTTTTT. Its translation is CASRSSAGGATGELFF.